The TCR beta chain under discussion was sequenced for a study of regulatory T cells in long-lasting Graves disease. V trimming: 3 bases; J trimming: 4 bases; junction bases outside the gene matches: 6. This CDR3 is built from 14 residues. Germline V gives CDR1 KGHSH, CDR2 LQKENI. Researchers made TCR beta libraries by using iRepertoire HTBI primers and running Arm-PCR on CDR3 regions. MiXCR, applied by TCRdb to the multiplex PCR reads, yields one record per CDR3 protein. The sample contains 600,000 to 800,000 distinct CDR3 sequences, approximately 29% of which appear only once. Documented time point: persistent/refractory GD, antithyroid drugs over 5 years with positive TRAb. TCR sequences were obtained from RNA taken from PBMCs. Nine milliliters of peripheral blood went into EDTA tubes.

The chain couples TRBV18 to TRBJ2-7; 7 bases map to TRBD2. This sequence originates from a female donor with Graves disease. Material: peripheral blood mononuclear cells (PBMCs), obtained when the disease was refractory, from a patient treated with antithyroid drugs. Here the CDR3 DNA reads TGTGCCAGCTCACCTGACGCGGGAGCTTACGAGCAGTACTTC. Translating it yields CASSPDAGAYEQYF.